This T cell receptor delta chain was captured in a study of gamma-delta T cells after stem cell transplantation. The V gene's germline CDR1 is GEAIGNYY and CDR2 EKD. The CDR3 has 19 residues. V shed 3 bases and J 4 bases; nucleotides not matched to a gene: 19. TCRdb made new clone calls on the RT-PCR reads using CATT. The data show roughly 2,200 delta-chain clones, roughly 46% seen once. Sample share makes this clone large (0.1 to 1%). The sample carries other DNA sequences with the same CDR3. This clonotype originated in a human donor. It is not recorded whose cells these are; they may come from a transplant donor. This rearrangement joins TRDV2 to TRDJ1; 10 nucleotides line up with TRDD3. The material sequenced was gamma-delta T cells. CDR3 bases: TGTGCCTGTGACGCCCTATCGGACCTCCGGGGGGATACGGGCGATAAACTCATCTTT. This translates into CACDALSDLRGDTGDKLIF.